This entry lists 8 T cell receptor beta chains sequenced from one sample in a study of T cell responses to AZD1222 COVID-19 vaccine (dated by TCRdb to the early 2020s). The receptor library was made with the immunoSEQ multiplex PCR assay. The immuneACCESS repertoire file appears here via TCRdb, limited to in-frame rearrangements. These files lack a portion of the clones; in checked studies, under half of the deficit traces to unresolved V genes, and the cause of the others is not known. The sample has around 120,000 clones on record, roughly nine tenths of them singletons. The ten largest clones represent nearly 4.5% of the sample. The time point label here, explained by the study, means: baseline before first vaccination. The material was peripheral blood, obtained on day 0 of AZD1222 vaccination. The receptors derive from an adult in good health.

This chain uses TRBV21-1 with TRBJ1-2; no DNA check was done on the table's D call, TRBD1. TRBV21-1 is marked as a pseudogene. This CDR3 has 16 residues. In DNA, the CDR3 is TGTGCCAGCAGCAAAGACGGTGCAGGGTATTTCTATGGCTACACCTTC. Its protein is CASSKDGAGYFYGYTF.

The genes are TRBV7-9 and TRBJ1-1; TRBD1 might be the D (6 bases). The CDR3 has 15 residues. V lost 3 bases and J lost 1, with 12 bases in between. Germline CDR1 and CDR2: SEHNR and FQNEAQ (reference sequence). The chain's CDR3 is CASSLTGKGNTEAFF. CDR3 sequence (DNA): TGTGCCAGCAGCTTGACAGGAAAAGGGAACACTGAAGCTTTCTTT.

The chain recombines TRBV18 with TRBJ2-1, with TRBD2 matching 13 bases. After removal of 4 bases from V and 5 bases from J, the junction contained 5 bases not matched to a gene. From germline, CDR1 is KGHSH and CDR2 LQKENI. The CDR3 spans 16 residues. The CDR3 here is CASSRVTSGGDNEQFF. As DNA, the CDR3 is TGTGCCAGCTCACGAGTCACTAGCGGGGGGGACAATGAGCAGTTCTTC.

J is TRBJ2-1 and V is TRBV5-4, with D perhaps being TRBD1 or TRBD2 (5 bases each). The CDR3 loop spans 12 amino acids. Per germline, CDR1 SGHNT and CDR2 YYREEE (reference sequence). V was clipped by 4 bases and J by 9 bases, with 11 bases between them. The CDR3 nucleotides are TGTGCCAGCAGCACTTCCGGGGCTGAGCAGTTCTTC. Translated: CASSTSGAEQFF.

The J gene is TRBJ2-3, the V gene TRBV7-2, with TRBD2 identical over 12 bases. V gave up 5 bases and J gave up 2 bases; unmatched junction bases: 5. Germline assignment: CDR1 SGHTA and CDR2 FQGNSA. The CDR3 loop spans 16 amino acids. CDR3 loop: CASSRRLAGATDTQYF. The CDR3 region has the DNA TGTGCCAGCAGCCGTCGACTAGCGGGGGCCACAGATACGCAGTATTTT. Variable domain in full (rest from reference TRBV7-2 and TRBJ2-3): GAGVSQSPSNKVTEKGKDVELRCDPISGHTALYWYRQSLGQGLEFLIYFQGNSAPDKSGLPSDRFSAERTGGSVSTLTIQRTQQEDSAVYLCASSRRLAGATDTQYFGPGTRLTVL.

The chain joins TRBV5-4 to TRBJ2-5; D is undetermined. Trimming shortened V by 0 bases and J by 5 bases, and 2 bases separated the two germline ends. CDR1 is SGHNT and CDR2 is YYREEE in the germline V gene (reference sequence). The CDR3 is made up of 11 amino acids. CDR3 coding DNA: TGTGCCAGCAGCTTGGAGGAGACCCAGTACTTC. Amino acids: CASSLEETQYF.

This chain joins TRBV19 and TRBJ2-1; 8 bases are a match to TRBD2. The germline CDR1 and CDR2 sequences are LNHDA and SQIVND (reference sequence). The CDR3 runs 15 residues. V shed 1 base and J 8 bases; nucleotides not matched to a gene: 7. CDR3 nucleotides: TGTGCCAGTAGTATAGGCCGGGGGGGCGTCTATGAGCAGTTCTTC. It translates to CASSIGRGGVYEQFF.

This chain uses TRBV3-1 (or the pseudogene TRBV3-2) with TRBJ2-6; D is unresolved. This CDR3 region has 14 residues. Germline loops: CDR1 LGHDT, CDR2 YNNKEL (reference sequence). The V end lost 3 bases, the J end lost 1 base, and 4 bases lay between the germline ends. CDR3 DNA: TGTGCCAGCAGCCAGGGTTCTGGGGCCAACGTCCTGACTTTC. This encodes CASSQGSGANVLTF.